This record concerns one TCR beta chain sequence. These data are taken from a study of CD8+CD57+ T cells in acquired aplastic anemia. Turning to the study itself: Healthy donors gave 11 million or so reads on average for CD4+ cells.

Genomic DNA provided the template from which TCR beta VDJ and CDR3 profiles were obtained. MiXCR, applied by TCRdb to the reads, yields one record per CDR3 protein. The sample lists over 45,000 distinct CDR3 sequences, about two thirds occurring once. The CDR3 extends over 15 amino acids. Trimming cost V 2 bases and J 0 bases, with 7 bases left between them. CDR1 and CDR2 from the germline V gene are SNHLY and FYNNEI. This TCR was sampled from a human donor in good health, serving as a control. This rearrangement joins TRBV2 to TRBJ2-2; D uncertain. Sequenced: sorted CD4+, CD8+, or CD8+CD57+ T cells (not recorded which) from PBMCs. Here the CDR3 reads CASSEQASNTGELFF. CDR3 sequence (DNA): TGTGCCAGCAGTGAACAGGCCTCGAACACCGGGGAGCTGTTTTTT.